A selection of T cell receptor beta chains follows, all from one sample in a study of vaccination and CD4 T cells after COVID-19. No cognate antigen is known for these TCRs. TCRdb passed the PCR reads through MiXCR, listing each CDR3 protein once. The repertoire holds about 19,000 distinct CDR3 sequences, with around 33% as singletons. Sequencing was performed on cultured CD4+ T cells from blood. The source of these receptors is a human donor with COVID-19. Each CDR3 is given with its conserved first and last residue. A D gene is named only where the DNA matches it firmly. Clone size, where shown, is once, few, many, or a class for clones that have expanded.

-	TRBV19	TRBJ2-7	-	15	TGTGCCATACACCCTGTCGCAGTGTCTCCCAGCGAGCAGTACTTC	CAIHPVAVSPSEQYF
TRBD1	TRBV10-1	TRBJ1-1	few	14	TGCGCCAGCAGTTCGACAGGGGGGTCCACTGAAGCTTTCTTT	CASSSTGGSTEAFF
-	TRBV7-9	TRBJ1-1	-	12	TGTGCCAGCAGCTTAGGGATCACTGAAGCTTTCTTT	CASSLGITEAFF
-	TRBV7-2	TRBJ1-1	-	15	TGTGCCAGCAGCCCGCAGATTGGAAGGAGCACTGAAGCTTTCTTT	CASSPQIGRSTEAFF
-	TRBV7-9	TRBJ1-1	-	11	TGTGCCAGCAGCTTCTCGAGTGAAGCTTTCTTT	CASSFSSEAFF
-	TRBV7-2	TRBJ1-2	-	13	TGTGCCAGCAGCTTAGATCGGACTTATGGCTACACCTTC	CASSLDRTYGYTF
-	TRBV6-1	TRBJ1-1	-	14	TGTGCCAGCAGAGGGTACACCCTGAACACTGAAGCTTTCTTT	CASRGYTLNTEAFF
-	TRBV28	TRBJ1-2	-	13	TGTGCCAGCAGTTTGAGGGTCGGGAATGGCTACACCTTC	CASSLRVGNGYTF
-	TRBV7-2	TRBJ2-5	few	14	TGTGCCAGCAGCTCCGTGGGCCTCCAAGAGACCCAGTACTTC	CASSSVGLQETQYF
-	TRBV27	TRBJ1-1	-	15	TGTGCCAGCAGTTCGCGAGATCAGGGGTGGGTTGAAGCTTTCTTT	CASSSRDQGWVEAFF
-	TRBV5-1	TRBJ1-5	-	13	TGCGCCAGCAGCTTCGAAGTCAATCAGCCCCAGCATTTT	CASSFEVNQPQHF
TRBD1	TRBV7-9	TRBJ2-1	few	15	TGTGCCAGCAGCTTGACAGGGATGACCTACAATGAGCAGTTCTTC	CASSLTGMTYNEQFF
-	TRBV7-9	TRBJ1-5	few	15	TGTGCCAGCAGCCCCGCGGAGACGAGCAATCAGCCCCAGCATTTT	CASSPAETSNQPQHF
TRBD2	TRBV20-1	TRBJ2-7	few	16	TGCAGTGCCCACGGGACTAGCGGGGGGGTTACCTACGAGCAGTACTTC	CSAHGTSGGVTYEQYF
-	TRBV10-3	TRBJ1-2	-	15	TGTGCCATCAGTGACTCCCCACCCGGGACCAATGGCTACACCTTC	CAISDSPPGTNGYTF
-	TRBV20-1	TRBJ2-2	-	16	TGCAGTGCTAGATCTGGACGGTTCGCGAACACCGGGGAGCTGTTTTTT	CSARSGRFANTGELFF
TRBD1	TRBV20-1	TRBJ1-6	few	15	TGCAGTGCGGCCGGGACAGGGGGAAATAATTCACCCCTCCACTTT	CSAAGTGGNNSPLHF
-	TRBV6-1	TRBJ1-1	-	14	TGTGCCAGCAGAAACTGGCGAGTCAACACTGAAGCTTTCTTT	CASRNWRVNTEAFF
-	TRBV20-1	TRBJ2-2	few	16	TGCAGTGCTAGAGACGACGGACGGACGAACACCGGGGAGCTGTTTTTT	CSARDDGRTNTGELFF
-	TRBV20-1	TRBJ1-1	few	16	TGCAGTGCTACCATCGCGCGGACCGCGGAAGACACTGAAGCTTTCTTT	CSATIARTAEDTEAFF
TRBD1	TRBV6-5	TRBJ2-1	few	15	TGTGCCAGCAGTTACCTACGACAGGGGGCAAGTGAGCAGTTCTTC	CASSYLRQGASEQFF
TRBD1	TRBV6-5	TRBJ2-1	-	16	TGTGCCAGCAGTTCTTACACGGGACAGGCCTACAATGAGCAGTTCTTC	CASSSYTGQAYNEQFF
-	TRBV7-3	TRBJ2-3	few	15	TGTGCCAGCAGCTTAAGTCCGGGTGTTACAGATACGCAGTATTTT	CASSLSPGVTDTQYF
TRBD1	TRBV7-2	TRBJ1-6	few	15	TGTGCCAGCAGCCCCCGGACAGGTGTGGGATCACCCCTCCACTTT	CASSPRTGVGSPLHF
-	TRBV23-1	TRBJ2-3	few	17	TGCGCCAGCAGTCAATCCGCCAGGAGTTATAGCACAGATACGCAGTATTTT	CASSQSARSYSTDTQYF
-	TRBV7-2	TRBJ1-2	few	16	TGTGCCAGCAGCATCGGCGGCAGGGTCGCTAACTATGGCTACACCTTC	CASSIGGRVANYGYTF
TRBD1	TRBV18	TRBJ1-1	-	17	TGTGCCAGCTCGCTTGGACAGGGCGGACGGGTGAACACTGAAGCTTTCTTT	CASSLGQGGRVNTEAFF
-	TRBV12-3/TRBV12-4	TRBJ1-5	-	14	TGTGCCAGCAGTTTCAGCGCCAACAATCAGCCCCAGCATTTT	CASSFSANNQPQHF
-	TRBV19	TRBJ2-7	-	12	TGTGCCAGTTCAGGGTCCCCCTACGAGCAGTACTTC	CASSGSPYEQYF
TRBD2	TRBV19	TRBJ2-1	-	16	TGTGCCAGTAGCCCCTTTAGCGGGGGAGGCTACAATGAGCAGTTCTTC	CASSPFSGGGYNEQFF
TRBD1	TRBV30	TRBJ2-1	-	12	TGTGCCTGTATATTAACCGACAGGGGCAAGTTCTTC	CACILTDRGKFF
TRBD1	TRBV20-1	TRBJ1-5	-	13	TGCAGTGCCCGGGGACAGGGAAATCAGCCCCAGCATTTT	CSARGQGNQPQHF
-	TRBV6-1	TRBJ1-2	-	11	TGTGCCAGCAGTGGGCAAGGGGGCTACACCTTC	CASSGQGGYTF
-	TRBV28	TRBJ2-1	-	11	TGTGCCAGCACTCTGGGAACATCGCAGTTCTTC	CASTLGTSQFF
-	TRBV6-5	TRBJ2-5	-	11	TGTGCCAGCAGTTATGGTTCGACCCAGTACTTC	CASSYGSTQYF
-	TRBV27	TRBJ1-2	few	13	TGTGCCAGCAAGAAAAGGGGAAACTATGGCTACACCTTC	CASKKRGNYGYTF
-	TRBV5-6	TRBJ1-2	once	14	TGTGCCAGCATCACTTCGGGCGGTAACTATGGCTACACCTTC	CASITSGGNYGYTF
-	TRBV6-1	TRBJ1-1	-	16	TGTGCCAGCAGTCCCCGAGTTGCCGCCGGGAGTACTGAAGCTTTCTTT	CASSPRVAAGSTEAFF
TRBD2	TRBV6-1	TRBJ2-7	-	16	TGTGCCAGCAGTCAACTAGCGGGGGGTCTTTCCTACGAGCAGTACTTC	CASSQLAGGLSYEQYF
TRBD1	TRBV6-1	TRBJ1-3	-	14	TGTGCCAGCAACACAGGGGGCTCTGGAAACACCATATATTTT	CASNTGGSGNTIYF
-	TRBV14	TRBJ1-5	-	15	TGTGCCAGCAGCCAAGATCCGGGGTGGAATCAGCCCCAGCATTTT	CASSQDPGWNQPQHF
TRBD1	TRBV6-1	TRBJ1-5	-	17	TGTGCCAGCAGTCGATCCACAGGGGGCGGTCTAGATCAGCCCCAGCATTTT	CASSRSTGGGLDQPQHF